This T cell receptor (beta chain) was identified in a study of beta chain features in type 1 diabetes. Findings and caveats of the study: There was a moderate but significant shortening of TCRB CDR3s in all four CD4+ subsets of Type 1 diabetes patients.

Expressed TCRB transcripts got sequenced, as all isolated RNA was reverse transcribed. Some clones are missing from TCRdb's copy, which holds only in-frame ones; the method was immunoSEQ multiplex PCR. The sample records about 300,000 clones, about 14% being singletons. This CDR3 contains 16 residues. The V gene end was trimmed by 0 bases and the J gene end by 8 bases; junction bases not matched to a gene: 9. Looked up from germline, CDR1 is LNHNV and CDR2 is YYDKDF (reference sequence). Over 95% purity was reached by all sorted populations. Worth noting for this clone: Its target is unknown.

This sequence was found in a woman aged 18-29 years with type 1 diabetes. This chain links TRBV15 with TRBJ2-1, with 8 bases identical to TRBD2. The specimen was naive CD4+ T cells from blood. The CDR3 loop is CATSRDLSGSYYEQFF. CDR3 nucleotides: TGTGCCACCAGCAGAGATCTCAGCGGGAGCTATTATGAGCAGTTCTTC.